This is a list of T cell receptor beta chains from one sample in a study of blood T cell repertoires in COVID-19. Here immunoSEQ multiplex PCR was the method, and the copy in TCRdb shows in-frame clones only, minus some. The sample lists 200,000 to 250,000 clones, 82% occurring once. Sample: PBMCs or T cells enriched from blood (not recorded which). Every receptor here comes from a woman in her fifties or sixties who had recovered from COVID-19. The CDR3 runs from the conserved cysteine through the conserved F or W. D genes are given only for firm matches. Expanded clones are given a class, and other clones once, few, many or no size at all.

>TRBD1|NA|TRBV7-9|TRBJ2-7
CASSVGLQGYEQYF
TGTGCCAGCAGCGTGGGCTTACAGGGGTACGAGCAGTACTTC
>NA|NA|TRBV20-1|TRBJ1-5
CSASPRGSNQPQHF
TGCAGTGCTAGTCCTCGGGGGAGCAATCAGCCCCAGCATTTT
>TRBD1|NA|TRBV14|TRBJ1-2
CASSSGTGWSYGYTF
TGTGCCAGCAGCTCCGGGACAGGGTGGAGCTATGGCTACACCTTC
>NA|NA|TRBV19|TRBJ1-5
CATRNRDQPQHF
TGTGCCACAAGAAACAGGGATCAGCCCCAGCATTTT
>TRBD1|NA|TRBV18|TRBJ1-5
CASSPDETGINQPQHF
TGTGCCAGCTCACCTGATGAGACAGGGATCAATCAGCCCCAGCATTTT
>TRBD2|NA|TRBV5-4|TRBJ2-1
CASSLDQAGGPWGNEQFF
TGTGCCAGCAGCTTGGATCAAGCGGGAGGACCGTGGGGCAATGAGCAGTTCTTC
>NA|few|TRBV20-1|TRBJ2-3
CSASYGVGDTQYF
TGCAGTGCTAGTTACGGGGTTGGAGATACGCAGTATTTT
>NA|few|TRBV2|TRBJ1-2
CASNLDGPLYGYTF
TGTGCCAGCAACCTTGATGGGCCTCTCTATGGCTACACCTTC
>TRBD1|NA|TRBV19|TRBJ1-6
CASSLGQGGNSPLHF
TGTGCCAGTAGTTTGGGACAGGGGGGAAATTCACCCCTCCACTTT
>TRBD1|NA|TRBV7-2|TRBJ1-6
CASSSRRWTGGNSPLHF
TGTGCCAGCAGCTCTCGCCGATGGACAGGGGGAAATTCACCCCTCCACTTT
>TRBD1|NA|TRBV2|TRBJ1-1
CASSLQGTEAFF
TGTGCCAGCAGTTTACAGGGGACTGAAGCTTTCTTT
>TRBD2|NA|TRBV6-2/TRBV6-3|TRBJ2-5
CASSLGGGLAGEETQYF
TGTGCCAGCAGTTTGGGAGGTGGTTTAGCGGGGGAAGAGACCCAGTACTTC
>NA|NA|TRBV3-1/TRBV3-2|TRBJ2-3
CASSQGAGNTDTQYF
TGTGCCAGCAGCCAAGGCGCAGGAAACACAGATACGCAGTATTTT
>TRBD1|once|TRBV12-3/TRBV12-4|TRBJ1-1
CASSPPGQGKAFF
TGTGCCAGCAGTCCCCCGGGACAGGGGAAAGCTTTCTTT
>NA|NA|TRBV6-5|TRBJ1-1
CASSYSGGQTEAFF
TGTGCCAGCAGTTACTCCGGGGGTCAGACTGAAGCTTTCTTT
>TRBD1|once|TRBV19|TRBJ2-4
CASSPRDRIKNIQYF
TGTGCCAGTAGTCCTAGGGACAGGATAAAAAACATTCAGTACTTC
>TRBD1|NA|TRBV18|TRBJ2-2
CASSPRGQGNTGELFF
TGTGCCAGCTCACCACGGGGACAGGGAAACACCGGGGAGTTGTTTTTT
>TRBD1|NA|TRBV3-1/TRBV3-2|TRBJ1-1
CASRRQGMTNTEAFF
TGTGCCAGCAGAAGACAGGGGATGACGAACACTGAAGCTTTCTTT
>NA|NA|TRBV12-2|TRBJ1-5
CASRLGQGKANQPQHF
TGTGCAAGTCGCTTAGGCCAGGGAAAGGCCAATCAGCCCCAGCATTTT
>NA|NA|TRBV28|TRBJ1-2
CASSRPQGPFKGYTF
TGTGCCAGCAGCCGCCCACAGGGTCCTTTCAAGGGCTACACCTTC
>TRBD2|NA|TRBV5-1|TRBJ2-1
CASSSSGLSYNEQFF
TGCGCCAGCAGCTCGTCGGGACTATCCTACAATGAGCAGTTCTTC
>TRBD1|once|TRBV27|TRBJ2-7
CATAKRQGSYEQYF
TGTGCCACCGCCAAGAGACAGGGCTCCTACGAGCAGTACTTC
>NA|NA|TRBV4-1|TRBJ1-3
CASSQGHSGNTIYF
TGCGCCAGCAGCCAAGGACATTCTGGAAACACCATATATTTT